This T cell receptor beta chain comes out of a study of CXCR3-negative and CXCR3-positive naive CD8 T cells. General study points: Post-cryopreservation CXCR3 expression was partly diminished, and the bulk of assays employed fresh PBMCs. Greater hydrophobicity was found in TRB CDR3s of CXCR3-positive naive cells than of CXCR3-negative naive cells.

This CDR3 contains 14 residues. Looked up from germline, CDR1 is SNHLY and CDR2 is FYNNEI. All TRB cDNA libraries came from 5' RACE performed with UMI labels. TCRdb re-analyzed the 5' RACE reads; it lists each CDR3 protein once, without DNA. In total, the table holds 150,000 to 180,000 distinct CDR3 sequences. With respect to this clonotype: The antigen is not known.

Source material: naive CXCR3+ CD8+ T cells from blood. Subset indicated: CD45RO-CCR7+CD27+CD95- naive CD8+ T cells expressing CXCR3 (TNR3+). The sequence was obtained from a human donor in good health. Some clones in this sample may be carry-over from other donors' samples. The J gene is TRBJ2-1, the V gene TRBV2; there is no DNA to check the TCRdb D call of TRBD2. CDR3: CASGGPPVYNEQFF.